This T cell receptor (beta chain) was captured in a study of blood T cell repertoires in COVID-19. Germline CDR1 and CDR2: SGHTS and YDEGEE. The CDR3 totals 14 residues. Trimming removed 4 bases from V and 3 bases from J, with 13 bases in between. The study drew participants aged about 18 to 90 years from approximately 25 US areas. Only in-frame clones appear in the TCRdb table, and some are missing; sequencing was by immunoSEQ multiplex PCR. The sample includes 210,000 or so clones, approximately 89% of them seen just once. Input material: PBMCs or T cells enriched from blood (not recorded which). The V and J genes are TRBV5-8 and TRBJ1-2; weak D call: TRBD1 (5 bases). The TCR was taken from a woman in her thirties who had been exposed to COVID-19. DNA of the CDR3: TGTGCCAGCAGCCTACCCGGCAGGGACTATGGCTACACCTTC. Translated: CASSLPGRDYGYTF.